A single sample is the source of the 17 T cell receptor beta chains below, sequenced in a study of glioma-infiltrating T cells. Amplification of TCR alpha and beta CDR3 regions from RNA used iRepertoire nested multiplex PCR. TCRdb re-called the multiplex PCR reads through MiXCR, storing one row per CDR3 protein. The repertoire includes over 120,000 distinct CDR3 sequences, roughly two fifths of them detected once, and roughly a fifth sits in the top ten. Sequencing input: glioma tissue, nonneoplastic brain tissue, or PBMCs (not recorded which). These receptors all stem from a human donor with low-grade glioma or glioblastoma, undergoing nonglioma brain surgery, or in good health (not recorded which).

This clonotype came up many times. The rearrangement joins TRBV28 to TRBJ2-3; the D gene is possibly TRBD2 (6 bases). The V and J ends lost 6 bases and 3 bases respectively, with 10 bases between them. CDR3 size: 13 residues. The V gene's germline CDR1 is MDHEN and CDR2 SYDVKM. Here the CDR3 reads CASRDYGTDTQYF. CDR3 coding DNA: TGTGCCAGCAGGGACTACGGGACAGATACGCAGTATTTT.

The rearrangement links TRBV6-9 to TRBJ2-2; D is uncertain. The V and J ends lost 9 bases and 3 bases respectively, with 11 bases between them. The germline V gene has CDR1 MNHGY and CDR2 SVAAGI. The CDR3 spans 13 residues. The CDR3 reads CASSLSHTGELFF. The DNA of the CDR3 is TGTGCCAGTAGCCTTTCCCACACCGGGGAGCTGTTTTTT.

The CDR3 coding sequence is TGTGCCAGCAGCCCAAGCTTTATATCCTACGAGCAGTACTTC. It codes for CASSPSFISYEQYF. V and J are TRBV7-2 and TRBJ2-7; D gene ambiguous. The CDR3 sequence is 14 residues long. Germline V lookup: CDR1 SGHTA, CDR2 FQGNSA. Trimming left V 5 bases short and J 1 base short, with 12 bases between. The full variable domain, rest sourced from reference TRBV7-2 and TRBJ2-7, is GAGVSQSPSNKVTEKGKDVELRCDPISGHTALYWYRQSLGQGLEFLIYFQGNSAPDKSGLPSDRFSAERTGGSVSTLTIQRTQQEDSAVYLCASSPSFISYEQYFGPGTRLTVT.

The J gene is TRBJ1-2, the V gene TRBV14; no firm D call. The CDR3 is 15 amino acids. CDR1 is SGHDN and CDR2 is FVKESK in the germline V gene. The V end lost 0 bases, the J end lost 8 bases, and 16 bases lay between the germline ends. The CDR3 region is CASSQERRDLSGYTF. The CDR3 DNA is TGTGCCAGCAGCCAAGAACGTAGGGATTTGAGCGGCTACACCTTC.

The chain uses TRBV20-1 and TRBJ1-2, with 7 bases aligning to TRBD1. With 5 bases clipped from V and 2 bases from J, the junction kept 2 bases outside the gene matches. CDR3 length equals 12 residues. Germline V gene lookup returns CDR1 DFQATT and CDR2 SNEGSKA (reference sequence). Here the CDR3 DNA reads TGCAGTGCTTTGACAGGGAACTATGGCTACACCTTC. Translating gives CSALTGNYGYTF.

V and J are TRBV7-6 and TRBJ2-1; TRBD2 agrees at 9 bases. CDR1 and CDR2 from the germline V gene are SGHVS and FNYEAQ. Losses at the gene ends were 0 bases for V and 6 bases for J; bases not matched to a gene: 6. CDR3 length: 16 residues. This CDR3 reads CASSLASGTSFNEQFF. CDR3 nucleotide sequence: TGTGCCAGCAGCTTAGCGTCCGGGACTAGCTTCAATGAGCAGTTCTTC.

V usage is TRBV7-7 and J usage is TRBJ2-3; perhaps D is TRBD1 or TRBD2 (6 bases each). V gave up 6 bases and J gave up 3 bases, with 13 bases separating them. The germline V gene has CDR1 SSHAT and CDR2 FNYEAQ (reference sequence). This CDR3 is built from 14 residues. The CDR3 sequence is CASRYGGPTDTQYF. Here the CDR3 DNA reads TGTGCCAGCAGATATGGGGGGCCGACAGATACGCAGTATTTT.

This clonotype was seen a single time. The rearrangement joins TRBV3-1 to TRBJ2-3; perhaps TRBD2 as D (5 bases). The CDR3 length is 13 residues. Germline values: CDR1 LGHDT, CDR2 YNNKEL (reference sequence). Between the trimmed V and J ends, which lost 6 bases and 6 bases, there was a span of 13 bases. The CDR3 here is CASRRAPSDTQYF. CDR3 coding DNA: TGTGCCAGCAGGAGGGCCCCTTCCGATACGCAGTATTTT.

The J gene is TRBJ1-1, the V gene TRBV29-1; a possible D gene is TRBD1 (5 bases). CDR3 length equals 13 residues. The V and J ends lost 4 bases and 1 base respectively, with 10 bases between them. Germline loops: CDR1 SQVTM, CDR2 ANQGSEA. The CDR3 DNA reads TGCAGCGTTGCGAATACAGGGAACACTGAAGCTTTCTTT. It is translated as CSVANTGNTEAFF.

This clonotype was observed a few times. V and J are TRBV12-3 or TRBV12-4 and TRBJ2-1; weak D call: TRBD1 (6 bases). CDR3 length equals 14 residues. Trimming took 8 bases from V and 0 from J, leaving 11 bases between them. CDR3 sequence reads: CASQRQASYNEQFF. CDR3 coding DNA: TGTGCCAGCCAACGACAGGCCTCCTACAATGAGCAGTTCTTC.

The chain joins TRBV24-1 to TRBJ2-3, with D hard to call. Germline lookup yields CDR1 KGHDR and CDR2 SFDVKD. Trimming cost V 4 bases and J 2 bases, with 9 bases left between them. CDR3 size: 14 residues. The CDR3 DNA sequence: TGTGCCACCAGTGACGCGTGGGACACAGATACGCAGTATTTT. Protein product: CATSDAWDTDTQYF.

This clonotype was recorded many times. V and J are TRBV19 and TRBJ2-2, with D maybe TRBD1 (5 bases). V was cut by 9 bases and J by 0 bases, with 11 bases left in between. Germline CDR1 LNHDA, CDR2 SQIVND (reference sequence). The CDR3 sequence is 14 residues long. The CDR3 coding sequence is TGTGCCAGCCGCCAGGGAACGAACACCGGGGAGCTGTTTTTT. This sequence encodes CASRQGTNTGELFF.

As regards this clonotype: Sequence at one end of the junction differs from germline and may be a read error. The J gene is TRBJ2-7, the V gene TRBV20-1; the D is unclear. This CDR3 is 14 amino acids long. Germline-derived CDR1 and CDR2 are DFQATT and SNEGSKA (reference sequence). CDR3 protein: CSAKGRSQPYEQYF. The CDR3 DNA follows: TGTAGTGCAAAAGGGCGTTCACAACCCTACGAGCAGTACTTC.

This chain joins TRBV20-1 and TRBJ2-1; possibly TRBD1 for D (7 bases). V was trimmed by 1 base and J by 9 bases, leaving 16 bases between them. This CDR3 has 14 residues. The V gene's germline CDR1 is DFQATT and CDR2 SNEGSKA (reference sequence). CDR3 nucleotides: TGCAGTGCTAGAGGTCAACAGGGGAGGAGTGAGCAGTTCTTC. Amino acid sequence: CSARGQQGRSEQFF.

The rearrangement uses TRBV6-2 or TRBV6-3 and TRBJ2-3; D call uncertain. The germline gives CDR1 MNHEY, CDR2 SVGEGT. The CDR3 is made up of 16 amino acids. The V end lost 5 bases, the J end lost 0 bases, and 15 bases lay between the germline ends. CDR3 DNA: TGTGCCAGCAGTGCTGACCTCTACGCGAGCACAGATACGCAGTATTTT. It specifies CASSADLYASTDTQYF.

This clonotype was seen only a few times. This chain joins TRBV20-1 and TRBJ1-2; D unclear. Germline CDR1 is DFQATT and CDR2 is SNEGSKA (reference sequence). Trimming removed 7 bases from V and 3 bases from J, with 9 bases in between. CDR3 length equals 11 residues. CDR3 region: CSVPEYYGYTF. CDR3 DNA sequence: TGCAGTGTTCCGGAATACTATGGCTACACCTTC.

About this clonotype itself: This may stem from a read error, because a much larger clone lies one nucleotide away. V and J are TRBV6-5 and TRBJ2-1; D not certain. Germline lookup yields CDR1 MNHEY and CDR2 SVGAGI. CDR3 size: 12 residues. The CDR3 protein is CASSWTANEKFF. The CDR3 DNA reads TGTGCCAGCAGTTGGACCGCCAATGAGAAGTTCTTC.